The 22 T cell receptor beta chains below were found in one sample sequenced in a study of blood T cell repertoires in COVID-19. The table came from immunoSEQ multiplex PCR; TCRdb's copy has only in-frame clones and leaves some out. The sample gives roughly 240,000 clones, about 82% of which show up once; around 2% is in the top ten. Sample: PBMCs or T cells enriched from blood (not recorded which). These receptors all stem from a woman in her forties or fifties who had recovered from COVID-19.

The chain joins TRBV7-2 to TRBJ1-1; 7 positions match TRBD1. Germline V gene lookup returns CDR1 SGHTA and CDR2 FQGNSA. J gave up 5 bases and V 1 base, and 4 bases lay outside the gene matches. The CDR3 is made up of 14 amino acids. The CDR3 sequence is CASSLVGQPTEAFF. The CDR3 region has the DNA TGTGCCAGCAGCTTAGTGGGACAGCCGACTGAAGCTTTCTTT.

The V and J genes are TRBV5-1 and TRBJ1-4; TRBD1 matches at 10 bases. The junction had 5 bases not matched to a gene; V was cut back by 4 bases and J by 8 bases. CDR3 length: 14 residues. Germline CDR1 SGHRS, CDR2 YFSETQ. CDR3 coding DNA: TGCGCCAGCAGCCCGCGACAGGGGGCGGAAAAACTGTTTTTT. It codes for CASSPRQGAEKLFF.

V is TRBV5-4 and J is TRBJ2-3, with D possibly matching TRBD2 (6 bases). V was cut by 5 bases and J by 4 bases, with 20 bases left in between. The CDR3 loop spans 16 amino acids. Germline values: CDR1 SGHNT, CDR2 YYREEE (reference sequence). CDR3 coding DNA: TGTGCCAGCAGGCCCCTCCCTCAGGGAGGAGCAGATACGCAGTATTTT. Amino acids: CASRPLPQGGADTQYF.

The CDR3 nucleotides read TGTGCCAGTAGTAGAGATAGCGGGAGTGTCAATGAGCAGTTCTTC. Its protein is CASSRDSGSVNEQFF. This rearrangement joins TRBV19 to TRBJ2-1; 9 bases match TRBD2. The V gene end was trimmed by 4 bases and the J gene end by 6 bases; junction bases not matched to a gene: 7. This CDR3 has 15 amino acids. Germline values: CDR1 LNHDA, CDR2 SQIVND (reference sequence).

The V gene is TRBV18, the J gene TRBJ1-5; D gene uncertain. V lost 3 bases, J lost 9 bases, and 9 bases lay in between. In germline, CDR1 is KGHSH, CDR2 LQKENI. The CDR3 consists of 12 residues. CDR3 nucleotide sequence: TGTGCCAGCTCACCGGAGTCGGCGCCCCAGCATTTT. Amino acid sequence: CASSPESAPQHF.

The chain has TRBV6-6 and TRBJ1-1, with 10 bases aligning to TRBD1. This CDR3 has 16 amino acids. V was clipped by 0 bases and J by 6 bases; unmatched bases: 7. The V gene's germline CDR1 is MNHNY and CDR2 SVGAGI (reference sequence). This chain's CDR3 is CASSYSIGQGDPEAFF. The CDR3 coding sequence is TGTGCCAGCAGTTACTCGATTGGACAGGGGGACCCTGAAGCTTTCTTT.

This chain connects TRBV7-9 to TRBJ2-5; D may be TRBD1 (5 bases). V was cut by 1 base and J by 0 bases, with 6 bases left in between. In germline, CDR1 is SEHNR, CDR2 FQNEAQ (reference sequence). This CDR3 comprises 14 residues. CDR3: CASSLGQNQETQYF. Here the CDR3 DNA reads TGTGCCAGCAGCTTAGGACAGAACCAAGAGACCCAGTACTTC.

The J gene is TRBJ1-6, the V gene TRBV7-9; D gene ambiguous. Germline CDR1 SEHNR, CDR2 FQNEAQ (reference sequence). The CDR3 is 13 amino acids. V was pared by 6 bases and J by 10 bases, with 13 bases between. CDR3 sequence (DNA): TGTGCCAGCAGGAGGGTGGAGGGATCACCCCTCCACTTT. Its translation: CASRRVEGSPLHF.

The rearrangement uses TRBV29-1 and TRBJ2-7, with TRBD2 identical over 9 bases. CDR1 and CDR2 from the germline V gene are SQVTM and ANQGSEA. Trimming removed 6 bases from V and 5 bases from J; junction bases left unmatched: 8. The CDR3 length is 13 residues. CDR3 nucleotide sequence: TGCAGCGTCGGTGTAGCGGGAGCTAACGAGCAGTACTTC. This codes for CSVGVAGANEQYF.

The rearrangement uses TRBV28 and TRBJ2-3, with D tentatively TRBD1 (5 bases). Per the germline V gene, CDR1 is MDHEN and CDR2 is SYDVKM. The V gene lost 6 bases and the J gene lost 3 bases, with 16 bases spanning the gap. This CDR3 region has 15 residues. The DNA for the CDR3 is TGTGCCAGCAGCTTCCTGGTAGGGGATACAGATACGCAGTATTTT. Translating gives CASSFLVGDTDTQYF.

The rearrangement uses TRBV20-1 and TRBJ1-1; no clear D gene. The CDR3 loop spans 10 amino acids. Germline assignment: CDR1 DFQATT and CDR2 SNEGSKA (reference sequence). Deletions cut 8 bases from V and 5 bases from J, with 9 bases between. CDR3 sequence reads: CSRSETEAFF. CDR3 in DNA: TGCAGTAGGAGCGAGACTGAAGCTTTCTTT.

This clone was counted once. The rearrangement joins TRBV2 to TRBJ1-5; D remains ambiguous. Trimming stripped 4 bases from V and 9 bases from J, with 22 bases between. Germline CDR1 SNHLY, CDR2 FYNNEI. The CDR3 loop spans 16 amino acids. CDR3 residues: CASSVSERPMRTPQHF. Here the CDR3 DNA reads TGTGCCAGCAGTGTCAGTGAGCGGCCTATGCGTACGCCCCAGCATTTT.

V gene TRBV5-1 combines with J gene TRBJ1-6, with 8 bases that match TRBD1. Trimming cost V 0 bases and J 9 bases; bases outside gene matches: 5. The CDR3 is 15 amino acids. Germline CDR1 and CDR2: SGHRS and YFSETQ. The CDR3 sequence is CASSLDGDRSSPLHF. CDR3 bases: TGCGCCAGCAGCTTGGATGGGGACAGGAGTTCACCCCTCCACTTT.

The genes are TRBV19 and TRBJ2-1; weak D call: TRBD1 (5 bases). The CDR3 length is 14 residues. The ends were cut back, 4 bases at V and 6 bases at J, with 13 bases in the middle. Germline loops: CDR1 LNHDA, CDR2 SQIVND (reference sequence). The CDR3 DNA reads TGTGCCAGTAGTACACACAGGAAGAGCAATGAGCAGTTCTTC. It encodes CASSTHRKSNEQFF. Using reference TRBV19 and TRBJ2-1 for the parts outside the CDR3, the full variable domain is DGGITQSPKYLFRKEGQNVTLSCEQNLNHDAMYWYRQDPGQGLRLIYYSQIVNDFQKGDIAEGYSVSREKKESFPLTVTSAQKNPTAFYLCASSTHRKSNEQFFGPGTRLTVL.

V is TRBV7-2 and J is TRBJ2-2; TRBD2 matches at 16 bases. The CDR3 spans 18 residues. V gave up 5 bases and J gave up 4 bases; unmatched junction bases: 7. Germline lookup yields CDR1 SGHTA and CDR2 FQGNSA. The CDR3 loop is CASSKGLAGGPFTGELFF. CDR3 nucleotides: TGTGCCAGCAGCAAGGGACTAGCGGGGGGGCCGTTCACCGGGGAGCTGTTTTTT.

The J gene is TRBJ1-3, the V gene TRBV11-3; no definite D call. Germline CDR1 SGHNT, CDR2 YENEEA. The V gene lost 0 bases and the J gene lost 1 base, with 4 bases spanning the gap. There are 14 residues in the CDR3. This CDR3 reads CASSLEISGNTIYF. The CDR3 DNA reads TGTGCCAGCAGCTTAGAAATATCTGGAAACACCATATATTTT. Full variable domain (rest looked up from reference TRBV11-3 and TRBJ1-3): EAGVVQSPRYKIIEKKQPVAFWCNPISGHNTLYWYLQNLGQGPELLIRYENEEAVDDSQLPKDRFSAERLKGVDSTLKIQPAELGDSAVYLCASSLEISGNTIYFGEGSWLTVV.

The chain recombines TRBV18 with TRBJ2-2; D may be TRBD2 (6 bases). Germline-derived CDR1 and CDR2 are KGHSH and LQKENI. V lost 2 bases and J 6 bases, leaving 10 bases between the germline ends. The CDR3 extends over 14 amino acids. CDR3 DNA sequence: TGTGCCAGCTCACCAGTCAGGGAGGCCGGGGAGCTGTTTTTT. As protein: CASSPVREAGELFF. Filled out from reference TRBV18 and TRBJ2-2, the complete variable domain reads NAGVMQNPRHLVRRRGQEARLRCSPMKGHSHVYWYRQLPEEGLKFMVYLQKENIIDESGMPKERFSAEFPKEGPSILRIQQVVRGDSAAYFCASSPVREAGELFFGEGSRLTVL.

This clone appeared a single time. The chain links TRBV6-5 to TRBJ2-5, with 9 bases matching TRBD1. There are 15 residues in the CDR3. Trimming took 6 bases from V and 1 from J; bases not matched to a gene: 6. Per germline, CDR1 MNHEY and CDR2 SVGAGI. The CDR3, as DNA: TGTGCCAGCAGGCTACAGGGGGCCGGCCAAGAGACCCAGTACTTC. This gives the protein CASRLQGAGQETQYF.

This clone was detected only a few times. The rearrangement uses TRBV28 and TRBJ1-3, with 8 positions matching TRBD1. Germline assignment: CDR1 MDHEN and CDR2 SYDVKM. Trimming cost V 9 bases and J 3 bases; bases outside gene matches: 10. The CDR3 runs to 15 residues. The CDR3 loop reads CASATGETVGNTIYF. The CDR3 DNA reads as TGTGCCAGTGCGACAGGGGAAACTGTTGGAAACACCATATATTTT.

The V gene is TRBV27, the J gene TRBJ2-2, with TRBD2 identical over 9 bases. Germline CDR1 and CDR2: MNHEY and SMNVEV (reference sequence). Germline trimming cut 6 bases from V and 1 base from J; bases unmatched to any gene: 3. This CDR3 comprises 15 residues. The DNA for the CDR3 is TGTGCCAGCAGCCTTAGCGGGAGGAACACCGGGGAGCTGTTTTTT. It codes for CASSLSGRNTGELFF.

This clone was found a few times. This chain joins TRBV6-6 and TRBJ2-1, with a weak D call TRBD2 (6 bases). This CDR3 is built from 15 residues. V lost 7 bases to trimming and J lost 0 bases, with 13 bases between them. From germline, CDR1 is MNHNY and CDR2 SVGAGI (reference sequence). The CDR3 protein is CASNSGELSYNEQFF. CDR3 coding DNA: TGTGCCAGCAATTCGGGAGAACTCTCCTACAATGAGCAGTTCTTC.

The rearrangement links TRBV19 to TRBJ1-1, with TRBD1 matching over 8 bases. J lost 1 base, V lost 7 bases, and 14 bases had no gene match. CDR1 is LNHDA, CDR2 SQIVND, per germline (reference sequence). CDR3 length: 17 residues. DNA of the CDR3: TGTGCCAGTAAGCCGGGACAGGCCCTCAGAAAGAACACTGAAGCTTTCTTT. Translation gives CASKPGQALRKNTEAFF.